This record concerns one T cell receptor (beta chain) sequence. Its antigen specificity is not known. The record has no base qualities; no much larger clone is one base away. This entry comes from a study of blood T cell repertoires in COVID-19 (dated by TCRdb to about 2020). In terms of the full investigation: The collaborator samples originated in the United States, Italy and Spain and spanned the acute and convalescent phases of COVID-19. A freely available public database, intended as a resource for researchers studying the immune response to SARS-CoV-2, is where the repertoires were released. The material from the prospective study consisted of cDNA or gDNA derived from T cells, B-cell-depleted T cells, or PBMCs. The samples were drawn from two sources: the first 160 participants of the ongoing ImmuneRACE study, and over 950 subjects contributed by 6 global collaborators. Where available, HLA class I and class II types were taken from metadata supplied by the sample provider and were not determined by assay-based typing. Deeply sampled blood TCRbeta repertoires from subjects exposed to, actively infected with, or recovered from COVID-19 were included in the dataset. A de-identified subject ID, COVID-19 status, age in years and sex were almost always included in the sample metadata. Broader findings and caveats from the paper: Clinical and demographic metadata were provided uncurated, with the amount varying by source and participant.

In Seattle, one collaborating source enrolled patients while the infection was active and tracked those patients longitudinally over the course of disease. Collaborating institutions collected whole blood in K2EDTA tubes following their own protocols. For TCRbeta analysis, collaborators shipped samples in one of three forms: frozen whole blood, isolated PBMCs, or DNA extracted from either of those sample types. Measured from the cysteine to the phenylalanine, the CDR3 is 18 residues long. Only the CDR3 portion is preserved as DNA: 54 bases, with reading frame beginning at the first base. V loses 5 bases of germline sequence and J loses 0 bases, and the interval between the two ends is 22 bases. CDR1 and CDR2 (MNHEY, SMNVEV) derive from the germline V gene (reference sequence). TCRbeta CDR3 regions were amplified from genomic DNA using the immunoSEQ Assay, a bias-controlled multiplex PCR. Concerning the study's data processing: The number of nucleated cells in each sample was estimated from the amplification of reference gene primers within the assay. To quantify the absolute abundance of each unique TCRbeta CDR3 rearrangement, sequence reads were collapsed and filtered. For each sample, productive Simpson clonality was calculated as the square root of Simpson's diversity index across productive rearrangements. In its TCRdb copy, this immuneACCESS table keeps in-frame sequences only and misses some clones. Where compared with another copy, unresolved V genes explain less than half of these, and the others have no known cause. V, J and clone size reflect that table, while D and trimming were determined from the DNA. This sample holds around 63,000 clones; around 87% were observed only once. The ten most abundant clones make up roughly 18% of the sample.

This receptor chain uses TRBV27 and TRBJ1-2; TRBD1 is a weak D gene call, 6 bases matching. The TCR sequence derives from a woman aged 55 to 70 with COVID-19, enrolled during active disease. Sequencing was performed on peripheral blood. The nucleotides read TGTGCCAGCAGTCCTCAGCTTGGACAGACTTTAGCTAACTATGGCTACACCTTC. This encodes CASSPQLGQTLANYGYTF.